These T cell receptor beta chains were read from a single sample in a study of long-term antiretroviral therapy in people with HIV. Some clones are missing from TCRdb's copy, which holds only in-frame ones; the method was immunoSEQ multiplex PCR. Counted here are approximately 20,000 clones, about 88% occurring once; the ten biggest clones make up nearly 8%. The starting material was unsorted PBMCs, obtained 0.9 years after starting antiretroviral therapy. The receptors derive from a man aged 18 to 30 with HIV. The CDR3 runs from the conserved cysteine through the conserved F or W. D genes are given only for firm matches. Rows give clone size only sometimes, using once, few, many, or a class for an expanded clone.

d_gene,abundance,j_gene,v_gene,CDR3aa,CDR3nt
.,.,TRBJ1-4,TRBV14,CASSQERLEKLFF,TGTGCCAGCAGCCAAGAACGTCTCGAAAAACTGTTTTTT
.,.,TRBJ2-4,TRBV28,CAGAGAGSNIQYF,TGTGCCGGCGCCGGGGCAGGGTCTAACATTCAGTACTTC
.,.,TRBJ2-1,TRBV6-1,CASSEMGGESGLRNEQFF,TGTGCCAGCAGTGAAATGGGCGGGGAGTCCGGACTACGCAATGAGCAGTTCTTC
.,.,TRBJ2-1,TRBV5-1,CASSLGQGTYNEQFF,TGCGCCAGCAGCTTGGGGCAGGGTACCTACAATGAGCAGTTCTTC
.,.,TRBJ1-2,TRBV27,CASSSYYSGGYGYTF,TGTGCCAGCAGCTCCTACTATTCGGGGGGCTATGGCTACACCTTC
TRBD1,.,TRBJ2-5,TRBV5-1,CASCLDRVFLETQYF,TGCGCCAGTTGTCTCGACAGGGTATTTTTGGAGACCCAGTACTTC
.,.,TRBJ1-6,TRBV7-9,CASSLGDNSPLHF,TGTGCCAGCAGCCTCGGGGACAATTCACCCCTCCACTTT
.,once,TRBJ2-1,TRBV5-4,CASSLGGLNEEQFF,TGTGCCAGCAGCTTGGGTGGGCTCAATGAAGAGCAGTTCTTC
.,.,TRBJ2-7,TRBV4-1,CASSQGDSIVWDEQYF,TGCGCCAGCAGCCAAGGAGACAGCATCGTCTGGGACGAGCAGTACTTC
.,.,TRBJ1-2,TRBV7-9,CASSRRSDTFNYGYTF,TGTGCCAGCAGCCGCCGGTCCGACACCTTTAACTATGGCTACACCTTC
.,.,TRBJ1-5,TRBV19,CASRHFGNQPQHF,TGTGCCAGCCGACACTTTGGCAATCAGCCCCAGCATTTT
TRBD1,few,TRBJ2-2,TRBV11-3,CASSDFGQGIGELFF,TGTGCCAGCAGCGATTTCGGACAGGGGATCGGGGAGCTGTTTTTT
TRBD1,.,TRBJ1-2,TRBV6-6,CATLPGTVYGYTF,TGTGCCACGCTTCCCGGGACAGTTTATGGCTACACCTTC
.,.,TRBJ1-1,TRBV7-8,CASSGLRGFAEAFF,TGTGCCAGCAGCGGCCTACGGGGGTTCGCTGAAGCTTTCTTT
TRBD2,few,TRBJ2-3,TRBV6-1,CASSGLAGGTDTQYF,TGTGCCAGCAGCGGACTAGCGGGGGGCACAGATACGCAGTATTTT
.,few,TRBJ1-2,TRBV27,CASKGVEGRYGYTF,TGTGCCAGCAAAGGTGTGGAGGGTCGCTATGGCTACACCTTC
.,.,TRBJ1-1,TRBV11-3,CASSLQGNTEAFF,TGTGCCAGCAGCTTACAAGGGAACACTGAAGCTTTCTTT
.,.,TRBJ2-2,TRBV4-1,CASSQDLVGELFF,TGCGCCAGCAGCCAAGATCTTGTCGGGGAGCTGTTTTTT
TRBD1,.,TRBJ1-1,TRBV7-8,CASNRQGLGTNTEAFF,TGTGCCAGCAACCGACAGGGGCTCGGGACGAACACTGAAGCTTTCTTT
.,.,TRBJ1-4,TRBV5-1,CASSLGQREKLFF,TGCGCCAGCAGCTTGGGACAGCGGGAAAAACTGTTTTTT
.,.,TRBJ1-2,TRBV28,CASSTYSVRTASYGYTF,TGTGCCAGCAGTACCTATTCCGTTAGGACAGCAAGTTATGGCTACACCTTC
TRBD1,once,TRBJ1-1,TRBV5-4,CASSLGGGFRGGTEAFF,TGTGCCAGCAGCTTGGGAGGGGGTTTCAGGGGGGGCACTGAAGCTTTCTTT
.,.,TRBJ1-2,TRBV7-9,CASSLQLGQLDGYTF,TGTGCCAGCAGCTTACAGCTGGGGCAGTTGGATGGCTACACCTTC
.,.,TRBJ2-1,TRBV28,CASIAGGTYNEQFF,TGTGCCAGCATCGCGGGCGGGACCTACAATGAGCAGTTCTTC
.,.,TRBJ2-3,TRBV28,CASSFPPATDTQYF,TGTGCCAGCAGTTTCCCCCCGGCAACAGATACGCAGTATTTT
.,.,TRBJ2-4,TRBV6-5,CASRPTTGAKNIQYF,TGTGCCAGCAGACCCACGACAGGCGCCAAAAACATTCAGTACTTC
.,.,TRBJ1-2,TRBV4-1,CASSQDPRSFYGYTF,TGCGCCAGCAGCCAAGATCCCAGGAGTTTCTATGGCTACACCTTC
TRBD1,.,TRBJ1-4,TRBV11-2,CASSADRVNEKLFF,TGTGCCAGCAGCGCGGACAGGGTTAATGAAAAACTGTTTTTT
.,.,TRBJ2-7,TRBV19,CASSMGRSSYEQYF,TGTGCCAGTAGTATGGGGAGAAGCTCCTACGAGCAGTACTTC
.,.,TRBJ2-4,TRBV2,CASSSIAKNIQYF,TGTGCCAGCAGTTCGATAGCCAAAAACATTCAGTACTTC
.,few,TRBJ1-5,TRBV19,CASSIGVRGHQPQHF,TGTGCCAGTAGTATCGGGGTTCGGGGGCATCAGCCCCAGCATTTT
.,once,TRBJ2-7,TRBV11-3,CASSLIGSHEQYF,TGTGCCAGCAGCTTAATAGGTAGCCACGAGCAGTACTTC
.,.,TRBJ1-4,TRBV5-1,CASSLSEGNEKLFF,TGCGCCAGCAGCTTGTCAGAGGGTAATGAAAAACTGTTTTTT
TRBD1,.,TRBJ2-5,TRBV19,CASSPVTGIVTQYF,TGTGCCAGTAGTCCCGTGACAGGGATTGTGACCCAGTACTTC
TRBD1,.,TRBJ2-2,TRBV13,CASSLDQETGVSRIAGELFF,TGTGCCAGCAGCTTAGACCAGGAGACAGGGGTTTCCCGAATTGCCGGGGAGCTGTTTTTT
.,.,TRBJ2-3,TRBV27,CASLFERIYF,TGTGCCAGCCTCTTTGAGAGGATATATTTT
.,.,TRBJ1-1,TRBV5-4,CASSLAQGIPEAFF,TGTGCCAGCAGCTTGGCCCAAGGGATCCCTGAAGCTTTCTTT
.,.,TRBJ1-1,TRBV4-1,CASSQGRAGAVTEAFF,TGCGCCAGCAGCCAGGGTCGGGCGGGGGCAGTAACTGAAGCTTTCTTT
.,.,TRBJ1-1,TRBV2,CASSAISNTEAFF,TGTGCCAGCAGTGCTATTTCAAACACTGAAGCTTTCTTT
.,.,TRBJ1-1,TRBV7-3,CASSLTSGDTEAFF,TGTGCCAGCAGCTTAACGTCAGGGGACACTGAAGCTTTCTTT
TRBD1,.,TRBJ1-2,TRBV27,CASRTLLGTDLNYGYTF,TGTGCCAGCAGAACTCTCTTGGGGACAGACCTAAACTATGGCTACACCTTC
.,.,TRBJ1-5,TRBV28,CASTASNQPQHF,TGTGCCAGCACGGCAAGCAATCAGCCCCAGCATTTT
.,.,TRBJ2-3,TRBV5-8,CASSLVQDTQYF,TGTGCCAGCAGCTTGGTCCAAGATACGCAGTATTTT
.,.,TRBJ1-1,TRBV28,CASLSPIYTEAFF,TGTGCCTCCCTGTCCCCTATCTACACTGAAGCTTTCTTT
TRBD1,.,TRBJ1-4,TRBV25-1,CASSAPGTGGEKLFF,TGTGCCAGCAGTGCCCCCGGGACAGGGGGTGAAAAACTGTTTTTT
.,.,TRBJ2-1,TRBV6-1,CASSEARNEQFF,TGTGCCAGCAGTGAAGCTAGGAATGAGCAGTTCTTC
.,.,TRBJ2-7,TRBV7-7,CASSLGDNTYEQYF,TGTGCTAGCAGCTTAGGTGACAATACCTACGAGCAGTACTTC
TRBD2,.,TRBJ2-5,TRBV2,CASSALAGEGETQYF,TGTGCCAGCAGTGCCCTAGCTGGGGAGGGCGAGACCCAGTACTTC